Shown below are 21 T cell receptor beta chains from a single sample sequenced in a study of shared clonotypes between healthy human individuals. The table came from immunoSEQ multiplex PCR; TCRdb's copy has only in-frame clones and leaves some out. Found here are about 560,000 clones, just over 75% of them singletons; the top ten hold about 12%. Sequenced sample: PBMCs. The receptors come from a woman aged 35 to 49 in good health. Some clones in this sample may be carry-over from other donors' samples.

In its sample, this clone was seen many times. The sample carries other DNA sequences with the same CDR3. This rearrangement joins TRBV5-6 to TRBJ1-4; D uncertain. The V end lost 3 bases, the J end lost 8 bases, and 14 bases lay between the germline ends. From germline, CDR1 is SGHDT and CDR2 YYEEEE. The CDR3 totals 14 residues. The CDR3 sequence: CASSSRHRREKLFF. The CDR3 bases are TGTGCCAGCAGCTCCCGACATAGGAGAGAAAAACTGTTTTTT.

V usage is TRBV9 and J usage is TRBJ1-2; perhaps TRBD1 as D (5 bases). This CDR3 contains 13 residues. V was pared by 3 bases and J by 4 bases, with 10 bases between. The germline V gene encodes CDR1 SGDLS and CDR2 YYNGEE. The CDR3 here is CASSDQGFYGYTF. CDR3 nucleotides: TGTGCCAGCAGCGATCAGGGATTCTATGGCTACACCTTC.

The chain couples TRBV9 to TRBJ2-2; D is undetermined. The V and J ends lost 3 bases and 5 bases respectively, with 11 bases between them. The CDR3 loop spans 14 amino acids. The germline gives CDR1 SGDLS, CDR2 YYNGEE. CDR3 sequence: CASSAAQSTGELFF. CDR3 sequence (DNA): TGTGCCAGCAGCGCCGCCCAATCAACCGGGGAGCTGTTTTTT. Supplemented by reference TRBV9 and TRBJ2-2, the full variable domain reads DSGVTQTPKHLITATGQRVTLRCSPRSGDLSVYWYQQSLDQGLQFLIQYYNGEERAKGNILERFSAQQFPDLHSELNLSSLELGDSALYFCASSAAQSTGELFFGEGSRLTVL.

Notes on this clone: A much larger clone differs by one base, so this may be a read error. The chain recombines TRBV4-1 with TRBJ1-5, with TRBD1 matching over 7 bases. The CDR3 extends over 16 amino acids. Germline CDR1 reads MGHRA; CDR2 reads YSYEKL. The CDR3 reads CAGSQGTADSNQPQHF. The CDR3 DNA reads as TGCGCCGGCAGCCAAGGGACAGCTGATAGCAATCAGCCCCAGCATTTT.

The chain links TRBV6-5 to TRBJ2-1, with 8 bases fitting TRBD2. Per germline, CDR1 MNHEY and CDR2 SVGAGI. This CDR3 has 15 amino acids. Unmatched junction bases numbered 4, after V lost 4 bases and J lost 2 bases. The CDR3 region has the DNA TGTGCCAGCAGTTTCCGGGAGGGCCCCTACAATGAGCAGTTCTTC. Translated, it gives CASSFREGPYNEQFF.

This chain uses TRBV19 with TRBJ1-5, with 7 positions matching TRBD1. The V gene's germline CDR1 is LNHDA and CDR2 SQIVND (reference sequence). The CDR3 has 17 residues. Losses at the gene ends were 3 bases for V and 2 bases for J; bases not matched to a gene: 10. CDR3: CASSILQGNLGNQPQHF. For the CDR3, the DNA is TGTGCCAGTAGTATCCTACAGGGGAATCTTGGCAATCAGCCCCAGCATTTT.

A word on this clone: This sample also contains other DNA sequences that code for the same CDR3. The chain links TRBV28 to TRBJ1-1, with TRBD1 matching 9 bases. V was clipped by 3 bases and J by 5 bases; unmatched bases: 4. The germline V gene has CDR1 MDHEN and CDR2 SYDVKM. The CDR3 sequence is 14 residues long. CDR3 protein: CASSLGQGWTEAFF. Here the CDR3 DNA reads TGTGCCAGCAGTTTGGGACAGGGTTGGACTGAAGCTTTCTTT.

This chain links TRBV27 with TRBJ1-5; D is ambiguous. Germline assignment: CDR1 MNHEY and CDR2 SMNVEV (reference sequence). This CDR3 comprises 14 residues. Trimming shortened V by 3 bases and J by 9 bases, and 15 bases separated the two germline ends. This CDR3 is CASSLEAVLWPQHF. Here the CDR3 DNA reads TGTGCCAGCAGTTTGGAGGCAGTCCTGTGGCCCCAGCATTTT.

As to this clone: A far larger clone is a single base away, which makes a read error likely. This chain links TRBV5-1 with TRBJ1-2; 7 bases are shared with TRBD1. This CDR3 spans 14 amino acids. Looked up from germline, CDR1 is SGHRS and CDR2 is YFSETQ. The CDR3 sequence is CVSSPRDRNYGYTF. CDR3 nucleotides: TGCGTCAGCAGCCCGCGGGACAGAAACTATGGCTACACCTTC.

With regard to this clone: Other DNA sequences of this sample code for an identical CDR3. The chain combines TRBV27 with TRBJ1-3; the D is unclear. CDR3 length: 14 residues. Trimming took off 6 bases at V and 0 bases at J, with 9 bases between the two ends. Germline V lookup: CDR1 MNHEY, CDR2 SMNVEV (reference sequence). In nucleotides, the CDR3 is TGTGCCAGCAGCCCGGGCTTCTCTGGAAACACCATATATTTT. The encoded protein is CASSPGFSGNTIYF.

This clone was picked up many times. V and J are TRBV19 and TRBJ1-1; D perhaps matches TRBD1 (6 bases). Trimming removed 5 bases from V and 9 bases from J, with 16 bases in between. The CDR3 is 13 residues long. Germline V lookup: CDR1 LNHDA, CDR2 SQIVND (reference sequence). CDR3 DNA sequence: TGTGCCAGTAGTGAGTCAGGGGTGATTAAAGCTTTCTTT. This sequence encodes CASSESGVIKAFF.

The J gene is TRBJ2-1, the V gene TRBV2; 13 bases are shared with TRBD2. Germline CDR1 reads SNHLY; CDR2 reads FYNNEI. With 4 bases clipped from V and 3 bases from J, the junction kept 0 bases outside the gene matches. This CDR3 region has 15 residues. For the CDR3, the DNA is TGTGCCAGCAGTGGGACTAGCGGGGGCTACAATGAGCAGTTCTTC. It codes for CASSGTSGGYNEQFF.

The J gene is TRBJ1-4, the V gene TRBV28, with D hard to call. From germline, CDR1 is MDHEN and CDR2 SYDVKM. The CDR3 has 14 amino acids. The germline V and J ends were trimmed by 5 bases and 5 bases, with 12 bases remaining between them. As DNA, the CDR3 is TGTGCCAGCAGTCCATCGGGTCTCAATGAAAAACTGTTTTTT. Its protein product is CASSPSGLNEKLFF. Full variable domain (outside the CDR3, taken from reference TRBV28 and TRBJ1-4): DVKVTQSSRYLVKRTGEKVFLECVQDMDHENMFWYRQDPGLGLRLIYFSYDVKMKEKGDIPEGYSVSREKKERFSLILESASTNQTSMYLCASSPSGLNEKLFFGSGTQLSVL.

This chain connects TRBV27 to TRBJ2-5; perhaps TRBD1 as D (6 bases). The end of the DNA fits TRBJ2-7 better, so the J call may be wrong. Looked up from germline, CDR1 is MNHEY and CDR2 is SMNVEV (reference sequence). The CDR3 runs 15 residues. The DNA of the CDR3 is TGTGCCAGCAGTCCCCCCAGGGGTAGGTCCTACGAGCAGTACTTC. Translating gives CASSPPRGRSYEQYF.

The chain links TRBV25-1 to TRBJ1-1; D ambiguous. This CDR3 comprises 13 residues. The germline CDR1 and CDR2 sequences are MGHDK and SYGVNS. Trimming took off 3 bases at V and 3 bases at J, with 8 bases between the two ends. CDR3 sequence (DNA): TGTGCCAGCAGTGATTTCGGGTACACTGAAGCTTTCTTT. Its translation: CASSDFGYTEAFF.

The chain links TRBV2 to TRBJ2-1; a possible D gene is TRBD2 (7 bases). Trimming stripped 6 bases from V and 0 bases from J, with 18 bases between. CDR1 SNHLY and CDR2 FYNNEI come from the germline V gene. The CDR3 totals 17 residues. The CDR3 protein is CASRGGALPSSYNEQFF. For the CDR3, the DNA is TGTGCCAGCAGGGGGGGGGCGCTCCCCAGCTCCTACAATGAGCAGTTCTTC.

The CDR3 loop is CASSYLAEGVGEQYF. CDR3 coding DNA: TGTGCCAGCAGTTATCTAGCGGAGGGGGTCGGCGAGCAGTACTTC. The chain uses TRBV6-5 and TRBJ2-7, with D possibly matching TRBD2 (7 bases). CDR1 is MNHEY and CDR2 is SVGAGI in the germline V gene. Trimming removed 3 bases at V and 6 bases at J, with 18 bases between. The CDR3 contains 15 residues.

This chain connects TRBV10-3 to TRBJ2-1; TRBD1 agrees at 7 bases. Germline trimming cut 10 bases from V and 8 bases from J; bases unmatched to any gene: 11. CDR3 length: 13 residues. Germline loops: CDR1 ENHRY, CDR2 SYGVKD. Here the CDR3 DNA reads TGTGCCACCAAGGGGCAGGGGGTTGATGAGCAGTTCTTC. Its translation is CATKGQGVDEQFF.

The chain uses TRBV28 and TRBJ2-3, with 11 bases that match TRBD2. CDR1 and CDR2 (germline): MDHEN, SYDVKM. This CDR3 region has 15 residues. V lost 6 bases, J lost 2 bases, and 4 bases stayed unmatched. The CDR3 spells CASREGLAATDTQYF. The CDR3 DNA sequence: TGTGCCAGCAGGGAGGGACTAGCGGCCACAGATACGCAGTATTTT. Complete variable domain (other parts from reference TRBV28 and TRBJ2-3): DVKVTQSSRYLVKRTGEKVFLECVQDMDHENMFWYRQDPGLGLRLIYFSYDVKMKEKGDIPEGYSVSREKKERFSLILESASTNQTSMYLCASREGLAATDTQYFGPGTRLTVL.

The rearrangement joins TRBV7-8 to TRBJ1-2; D may be TRBD1 (5 bases). V dropped 3 bases and J dropped 3 bases, with 14 bases sitting between them. Germline CDR1 is SGHVS and CDR2 is FQNEAQ. The CDR3 covers 15 residues. In nucleotides, the CDR3 is TGTGCCAGCAGCTTCGCAGGGCGATCTTACTATGGCTACACCTTC. Its protein product is CASSFAGRSYYGYTF.

The genes are TRBV7-2 and TRBJ1-1, with D possibly TRBD1 on 5 matching bases. The germline V and J ends were trimmed by 4 bases and 0 bases, with 9 bases remaining between them. CDR1 and CDR2 (germline): SGHTA, FQGNSA. The CDR3 runs 14 residues. CDR3 loop: CASSWGGVNTEAFF. The CDR3 region has the DNA TGTGCCAGCAGCTGGGGCGGGGTGAACACTGAAGCTTTCTTT.